This passage covers 8 T cell receptor beta chains from one sample sequenced in a study of T cell changes during pregnancy in multiple sclerosis (dated by TCRdb to about 2019). Library preparation was by the immunoSEQ multiplex PCR assay. Held by TCRdb, this immuneACCESS table contains in-frame sequences only and omits some clones. Under half of the omission traces to an unresolved V gene where checked; the cause of the rest is unknown. The sample table records tens of thousands of clones; about 93% of these occur just once. In total, the top ten clones hold 6.5% to 8% of the sample. Sequences were derived from CD8+ T cells from peripheral blood mononuclear cells, sampled in the third trimester of pregnancy. The receptors were sampled from a female donor with multiple sclerosis, enrolled in a pregnancy study.

The genes are TRBV7-2 and TRBJ2-1; 8 positions match TRBD1. The CDR3 totals 16 residues. Per germline, CDR1 SGHTA and CDR2 FQGNSA. The V segment lost 0 bases and the J segment 5 bases; nucleotides outside the gene matches: 6. As DNA, the CDR3 is TGTGCCAGCAGCTTAGCCTCGGACAGGGCTGACAATGAGCAGTTCTTC. It translates to CASSLASDRADNEQFF.

The chain has TRBV6-1 and TRBJ1-1, with D hard to call. This CDR3 spans 13 amino acids. Per germline, CDR1 MNHNS and CDR2 SASEGT. The V end lost 1 base, the J end lost 4 bases, and 7 bases lay between the germline ends. The CDR3 here is CASSEGDGTEAFF. The CDR3, as DNA: TGTGCCAGCAGTGAAGGAGATGGCACTGAAGCTTTCTTT.

The chain couples TRBV9 to TRBJ2-1; 11 bases line up with TRBD2. The CDR3 totals 13 residues. V was pared by 3 bases and J by 9 bases, with 2 bases of the junction left unmatched. CDR1 and CDR2 (germline): SGDLS, YYNGEE. CDR3 sequence (DNA): TGTGCCAGCAGCGATACTAGCGGGAGTGAGCAGTTCTTC. Translating gives CASSDTSGSEQFF.

This rearrangement joins TRBV27 to TRBJ1-5; D gene ambiguous. In germline, CDR1 is MNHEY, CDR2 SMNVEV (reference sequence). V was shortened by 2 bases and J by 10 bases, with 12 bases between the two germline ends. The CDR3 sequence is 13 residues long. CDR3 in DNA: TGTGCCAGCAGTTTAGGGCCCCTGACACCCCAGCATTTT. This encodes CASSLGPLTPQHF.

The chain is built from TRBV9 and TRBJ1-1; no reliable D call. Germline V gene sequence: CDR1 SGDLS, CDR2 YYNGEE. This CDR3 is built from 14 residues. The V end lost 0 bases, the J end lost 1 base, and 7 bases lay between the germline ends. The CDR3 region has the DNA TGTGCCAGCAGCGTAGCCTACCGGAACACTGAAGCTTTCTTT. Protein sequence: CASSVAYRNTEAFF.

The V call is TRBV7-3, the J call TRBJ2-5; weak D call: TRBD1 (5 bases). CDR1 and CDR2 (germline): SGHTA, FQGTGA. V shed 5 bases and J shed 2 bases, with 15 bases lying between them. The CDR3 covers 15 residues. CDR3 sequence (DNA): TGTGCCAGCAGCCCCCAGGGCGCACCACAAGAGACCCAGTACTTC. Protein sequence: CASSPQGAPQETQYF.

V gene TRBV5-1 combines with J gene TRBJ2-7; TRBD2 matches 8 bases. Trimming took 4 bases from V and 5 from J; bases not matched to a gene: 8. This CDR3 region has 14 residues. Germline V gene sequence: CDR1 SGHRS, CDR2 YFSETQ. CDR3 amino acids: CASSPGGAANEQYF. CDR3 DNA sequence: TGCGCCAGCAGCCCCGGGGGGGCTGCCAACGAGCAGTACTTC.

The chain is built from TRBV13 and TRBJ1-2; 9 nucleotides align to TRBD1. Germline V gives CDR1 PRHDT, CDR2 FYEKMQ (reference sequence). Losses at the gene ends were 5 bases for V and 0 bases for J; bases not matched to a gene: 4. The CDR3 runs 15 residues. The CDR3 DNA sequence: TGTGCCAGCAGCCTCGGGACAGGGCCTAACTATGGCTACACCTTC. It is translated as CASSLGTGPNYGYTF.